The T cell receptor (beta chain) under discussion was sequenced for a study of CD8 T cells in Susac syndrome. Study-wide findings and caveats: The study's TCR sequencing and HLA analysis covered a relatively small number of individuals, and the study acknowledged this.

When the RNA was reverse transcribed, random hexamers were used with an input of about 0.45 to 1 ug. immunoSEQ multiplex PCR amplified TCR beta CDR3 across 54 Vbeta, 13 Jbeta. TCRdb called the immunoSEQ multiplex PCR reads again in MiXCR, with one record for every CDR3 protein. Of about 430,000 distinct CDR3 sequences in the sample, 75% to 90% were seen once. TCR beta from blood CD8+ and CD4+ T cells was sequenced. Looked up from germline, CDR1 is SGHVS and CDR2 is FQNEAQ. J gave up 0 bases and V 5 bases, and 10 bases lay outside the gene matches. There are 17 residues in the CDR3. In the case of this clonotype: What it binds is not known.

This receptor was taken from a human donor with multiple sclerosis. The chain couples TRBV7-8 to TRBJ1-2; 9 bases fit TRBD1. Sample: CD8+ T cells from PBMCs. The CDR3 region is CASSGETRDRANYGYTF. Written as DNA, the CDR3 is TGTGCCAGCAGCGGAGAAACACGGGACAGGGCTAACTATGGCTACACCTTC.